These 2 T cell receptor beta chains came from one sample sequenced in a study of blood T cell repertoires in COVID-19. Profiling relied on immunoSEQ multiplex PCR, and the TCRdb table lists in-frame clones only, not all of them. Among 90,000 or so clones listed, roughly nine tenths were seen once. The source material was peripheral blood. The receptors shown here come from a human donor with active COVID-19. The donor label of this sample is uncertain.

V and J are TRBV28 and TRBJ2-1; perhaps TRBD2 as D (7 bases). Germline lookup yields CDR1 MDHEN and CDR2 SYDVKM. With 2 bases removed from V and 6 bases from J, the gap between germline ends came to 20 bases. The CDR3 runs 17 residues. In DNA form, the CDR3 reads TGTGCCAGCAGTTTAAGTTTGGCAGGGAGGGGGGGCAATGAGCAGTTCTTC. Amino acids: CASSLSLAGRGGNEQFF.

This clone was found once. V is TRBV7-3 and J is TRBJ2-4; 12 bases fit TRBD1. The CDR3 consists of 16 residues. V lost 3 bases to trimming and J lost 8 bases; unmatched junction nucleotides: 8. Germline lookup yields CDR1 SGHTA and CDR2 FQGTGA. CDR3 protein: CASSLGTGGAGDIQYF. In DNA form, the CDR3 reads TGTGCCAGCAGCTTGGGGACAGGGGGCGCAGGGGACATTCAGTACTTC. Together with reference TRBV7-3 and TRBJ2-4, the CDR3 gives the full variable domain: GAGVSQTPSNKVTEKGKYVELRCDPISGHTALYWYRQSLGQGPEFLIYFQGTGAADDSGLPNDRFFAVRPEGSVSTLKIQRTERGDSAVYLCASSLGTGGAGDIQYFGAGTRLSVL.